This T cell receptor (beta chain) appears in the sequencing data of a study of regulatory T cells in long-lasting Graves disease. For the study at large: Positive TSH receptor antibodies alongside over 5 years of antithyroid drugs were what marked Graves' disease as persistent.

Library construction for TCR beta used iRepertoire HTBI primers and Arm-PCR of CDR3 regions. TCRdb analysed the multiplex PCR reads with MiXCR anew, one entry per CDR3 protein. This sample has some 420,000 distinct CDR3 sequences; roughly 23% occur once, and the top ten carry 10% to 15%. This clonotype was detected only a few times. Antigen: not known. Notes on the study in general: Persistent cases of Graves' showed reduced TCR diversity relative to newly diagnosed patients.

Time point meaning: persistent/refractory GD, antithyroid drugs over 5 years with positive TRAb. There was RNA extracted from PBMCs, and the TCR library was made from it. Diagnoses of Graves' disease were made by American Thyroid Association guidelines. CDR1 and CDR2 (germline): SGDLS, YYNGEE. The CDR3 contains 12 residues. Trimming shortened V by 2 bases and J by 7 bases, and 4 bases separated the two germline ends. The receptor was derived from a female donor with Graves disease. The specimen comprised peripheral blood mononuclear cells (PBMCs), sampled when the disease was refractory, from a patient treated with antithyroid drugs. V and J are TRBV9 and TRBJ1-6; no definite D call. The CDR3: CASSVGNSPLHF. The CDR3 nucleotides are TGTGCCAGCAGCGTGGGAAATTCACCCCTCCACTTT. Based on the CDR3 plus reference TRBV9 and TRBJ1-6, the full variable domain is DSGVTQTPKHLITATGQRVTLRCSPRSGDLSVYWYQQSLDQGLQFLIQYYNGEERAKGNILERFSAQQFPDLHSELNLSSLELGDSALYFCASSVGNSPLHFGNGTRLTVT.